This T cell receptor beta chain stems from a study of Tregs in tolerant kidney transplant recipients. The study's findings and limits: Expanding Tregs on activated donor B cells appeared to best identify donor-specific TCRbeta clones. Some patients' samples used different primers over time, so nucleotide sequences weren't comparable.

Unstimulated regulatory T cells (CD4+CD25+CD127-), CD4+CD25- non-regulatory cells, CD4 and CD8 cells were FACS-sorted from thawed PBMCs. The CDR3 totals 19 residues. Germline loops: CDR1 KGHSH, CDR2 LQKENI. Losses at the gene ends were 3 bases for V and 0 bases for J; bases not matched to a gene: 11. With regard to this clone: What it binds is unknown.

The table came from immunoSEQ multiplex PCR; TCRdb's copy has only in-frame clones and leaves some out. The repertoire consists of roughly 80,000 clones, with under 95% occurring once and the leading ten covering approximately 0.35%. This TCR derives from a human donor who received a combined kidney and bone marrow transplant. The rearrangement links TRBV18 to TRBJ2-1; TRBD2 agrees at 10 bases. Sequencing used Tregs from blood, obtained before the transplant. The CDR3 loop is CASSPPLAGATYSYNEQFF. For the CDR3, the DNA is TGTGCCAGCTCACCCCCGCTAGCGGGAGCCACTTACTCCTACAATGAGCAGTTCTTC. The whole variable domain, remainder taken from reference TRBV18 and TRBJ2-1, is NAGVMQNPRHLVRRRGQEARLRCSPMKGHSHVYWYRQLPEEGLKFMVYLQKENIIDESGMPKERFSAEFPKEGPSILRIQQVVRGDSAAYFCASSPPLAGATYSYNEQFFGPGTRLTVL.